The sample holds many counts of the clone carrying this TCR beta chain. This beta chain is off target for a library built for alpha chains, so its abundance means little. The data belong to a study of spatial heterogeneity in lung cancer. Specified time point: sample taken at primary tumor resection. V shed 10 bases and J 6 bases; nucleotides not matched to a gene: 9. CDR1 SNHLY and CDR2 FYNNEI come from the germline V gene. The CDR3 spans 13 residues. TCRdb reprocessed the 5' RACE reads with MiXCR, giving one entry per CDR3 protein. The profile shows about 15,000 distinct CDR3 sequences, 3.6% of them singletons.

This receptor was taken from a male donor with early-stage non-small cell lung cancer. The chain links TRBV2 to TRBJ2-1; TRBD1 agrees at 7 bases. The sequencing here drew on normal lung tissue next to the tumor, taken at surgery. The CDR3 DNA follows: TGTGCCACCGAAACAGGGGTGGTCAATGAGCAGTTCTTC. Its translation: CATETGVVNEQFF.